These 10 T cell receptor beta chains were sequenced from one sample in a study of blood T cell repertoires in COVID-19. This table comes from immunoSEQ multiplex PCR, and its TCRdb copy is limited to in-frame clones, with some not included. The sample shows fewer than 400,000 clones, approximately 86% of them seen only once. Input material: peripheral blood. The receptors here all came from a human donor in a cohort sampled during active COVID-19.

This clone has just one count. The gene calls are TRBV5-4 and TRBJ2-3; 7 bases match TRBD2. The CDR3 loop spans 13 amino acids. Germline V gene lookup returns CDR1 SGHNT and CDR2 YYREEE (reference sequence). With 4 bases clipped from V and 5 bases from J, the junction kept 4 bases outside the gene matches. CDR3: CASSPLAGDTQYF. Here the CDR3 DNA reads TGTGCCAGCAGCCCCTTAGCGGGAGATACGCAGTATTTT. The complete variable domain, with remaining parts taken from reference TRBV5-4 and TRBJ2-3, reads ETGVTQSPTHLIKTRGQQVTLRCSSQSGHNTVSWYQQALGQGPQFIFQYYREEENGRGNFPPRFSGLQFPNYSSELNVNALELDDSALYLCASSPLAGDTQYFGPGTRLTVL.

The J gene is TRBJ2-5, the V gene TRBV30, with 13 bases that match TRBD2. This CDR3 has 15 amino acids. V was clipped by 3 bases and J by 3 bases; unmatched bases: 4. Germline-derived CDR1 and CDR2 are GTSNPN and SVGIG (reference sequence). The CDR3 DNA is TGTGCCTGGAGCGCCGGGACTAGCGGGGAAGAGACCCAGTACTTC. As protein: CAWSAGTSGEETQYF. Supplemented by reference TRBV30 and TRBJ2-5, the full variable domain reads SQTIHQWPATLVQPVGSPLSLECTVEGTSNPNLYWYRQAAGRGLQLLFYSVGIGQISSEVPQNLSASRPQDRQFILSSKKLLLSDSGFYLCAWSAGTSGEETQYFGPGTRLLVL.

This clone was observed a single time. This chain links TRBV9 with TRBJ2-3; no clear D gene. CDR1 and CDR2 (germline): SGDLS, YYNGEE. This CDR3 has 12 amino acids. The V gene lost 4 bases and the J gene lost 7 bases, with 10 bases spanning the gap. CDR3 nucleotide sequence: TGTGCCAGCAGCCCCGGGTCCAATACGCAGTATTTT. Protein sequence: CASSPGSNTQYF. The whole variable domain, filled in from reference TRBV9 and TRBJ2-3, reads DSGVTQTPKHLITATGQRVTLRCSPRSGDLSVYWYQQSLDQGLQFLIQYYNGEERAKGNILERFSAQQFPDLHSELNLSSLELGDSALYFCASSPGSNTQYFGPGTRLTVL.

The rearrangement links TRBV29-1 to TRBJ2-3, with 10 bases aligning to TRBD1. Germline V lookup: CDR1 SQVTM, CDR2 ANQGSEA. The junction had 6 bases not matched to a gene; V was cut back by 6 bases and J by 0 bases. This CDR3 contains 15 residues. Written as DNA, the CDR3 is TGCAGCGTAACTGGACAGGGGGTTAGCACAGATACGCAGTATTTT. This encodes CSVTGQGVSTDTQYF.

V is TRBV19 and J is TRBJ1-2; D not certain. This CDR3 region has 13 residues. V lost 8 bases to trimming and J lost 0 bases, with 10 bases between them. Germline V CDR1 and CDR2: LNHDA, SQIVND (reference sequence). The CDR3 region is CASGLDPNYGYTF. For the CDR3, the DNA is TGTGCCAGTGGCCTAGATCCTAACTATGGCTACACCTTC.

J is TRBJ2-2 and V is TRBV11-3; TRBD1 might be the D (6 bases). Germline assignment: CDR1 SGHNT and CDR2 YENEEA. The CDR3 consists of 17 residues. The V end lost 4 bases, the J end lost 3 bases, and 18 bases lay between the germline ends. The CDR3 DNA sequence: TGTGCCAGCAGCTCGGACAGATATTTAGAGGACACCGGGGAGCTGTTTTTT. It translates to CASSSDRYLEDTGELFF.

The chain links TRBV19 to TRBJ2-3; 7 nucleotides line up with TRBD1. The germline V gene encodes CDR1 LNHDA and CDR2 SQIVND (reference sequence). This CDR3 contains 14 residues. The trim removed 3 bases at V and 6 bases at J, leaving 6 bases unmatched. The CDR3, as DNA: TGTGCCAGTAGTATCTCGACAGGGACCGATACGCAGTATTTT. This encodes CASSISTGTDTQYF.

This clone turned up a few times. This sequence joins TRBV5-6 and TRBJ2-7, with 11 bases lining up with TRBD2. V trimming: 4 bases; J trimming: 5 bases; junction bases outside the gene matches: 14. The CDR3 has 17 amino acids. CDR1 and CDR2 (germline): SGHDT, YYEEEE. The CDR3 protein is CASSPPPLAGVVNEQYF. The CDR3 nucleotides read TGTGCCAGCAGCCCTCCACCACTAGCGGGAGTCGTCAACGAGCAGTACTTC. Full variable domain (rest looked up from reference TRBV5-6 and TRBJ2-7): DAGVTQSPTHLIKTRGQQVTLRCSPKSGHDTVSWYQQALGQGPQFIFQYYEEEERQRGNFPDRFSGHQFPNYSSELNVNALLLGDSALYLCASSPPPLAGVVNEQYFGPGTRLTVT.

This rearrangement joins TRBV7-3 to TRBJ2-3; 10 bases map to TRBD2. The germline V gene has CDR1 SGHTA and CDR2 FQGTGA. CDR3 size: 14 residues. V shed 0 bases, J shed 6 bases, and the junction held 0 bases outside the gene matches. In DNA form, the CDR3 reads TGTGCCAGCAGCTTAACTAGCGGGAGGGATACGCAGTATTTT. Its protein is CASSLTSGRDTQYF.

This clone was seen a few times. The chain is built from TRBV4-1 and TRBJ2-7, with 8 bases that match TRBD2. Germline V gene lookup returns CDR1 MGHRA and CDR2 YSYEKL. The CDR3 is 13 residues long. V shed 3 bases, J shed 6 bases, and the junction held 4 bases outside the gene matches. CDR3 in amino acids: CASSHGTSGEQYF. In nucleotides, the CDR3 is TGCGCCAGCAGCCATGGGACTAGTGGCGAGCAGTACTTC.